This is a list of T cell receptor beta chains from one sample in a study of blood T cell repertoires in COVID-19. Here immunoSEQ multiplex PCR was the method, and the copy in TCRdb shows in-frame clones only, minus some. The sample carries under 200,000 clones, about 85% recorded once. The sample was peripheral blood. These receptors were collected from a man aged 40-55 years with acute or convalescent COVID-19. Both conserved end residues are part of each CDR3. Each record gives: D gene, clone size, J gene, V gene, CDR3 DNA, CDR3 protein. D genes are given only for firm matches. Some rows have no size entry. The others give once, few or many, or a class for an expanded clone.

D: .
size: once
J: TRBJ1-6
V: TRBV30
DNA: TGTGCCTGGAGAAAACAGTCTAACTCACCCCTCCACTTT
CDR3: CAWRKQSNSPLHF

D: TRBD1
size: .
J: TRBJ1-6
V: TRBV6-5
DNA: TGTGCCAGCAGAGGACAGGGGGCTTTGGATTCACCCCTCCACTTT
CDR3: CASRGQGALDSPLHF

D: .
size: .
J: TRBJ1-1
V: TRBV5-6
DNA: TGTGCCAGCAGATTCGACGGGAGGAACACTGAAGCTTTCTTT
CDR3: CASRFDGRNTEAFF

D: .
size: .
J: TRBJ2-7
V: TRBV9
DNA: TGTGCCAGCAGCGTAGATTTAAATCCCTACGAGCAGTACTTC
CDR3: CASSVDLNPYEQYF

D: TRBD1
size: .
J: TRBJ2-7
V: TRBV30
DNA: TGTGCCTGGAGTGGGTACAGGGGTGGTGAGCAGTACTTC
CDR3: CAWSGYRGGEQYF

D: TRBD1
size: .
J: TRBJ1-2
V: TRBV5-1
DNA: TGCGCCAGCAGCCTAGAAGGACAGGGGGGTGCAGATGGCTACACCTTC
CDR3: CASSLEGQGGADGYTF

D: .
size: .
J: TRBJ2-2
V: TRBV19
DNA: TGTGCCGTATACAGGGAGAACACCGGGGAGCTGTTTTTT
CDR3: CAVYRENTGELFF

D: TRBD1
size: .
J: TRBJ1-2
V: TRBV7-9
DNA: TGTGCCAGCAGCCCCGAGGGACAGGGGGCAATTGGCTACACCTTC
CDR3: CASSPEGQGAIGYTF

D: .
size: .
J: TRBJ1-1
V: TRBV6-1
DNA: TGTGCCAGCTACCCCCAGGGGAACACTGAAGCTTTCTTT
CDR3: CASYPQGNTEAFF

D: TRBD1
size: .
J: TRBJ1-1
V: TRBV19
DNA: TGTGCCAGTAGACCAGGGGGCAAGATCACTGAAGCTTTCTTT
CDR3: CASRPGGKITEAFF

D: .
size: .
J: TRBJ2-7
V: TRBV6-5
DNA: TGTGCCAGCAGTACCGGGAGCTCCTACGAGCAGTACTTC
CDR3: CASSTGSSYEQYF